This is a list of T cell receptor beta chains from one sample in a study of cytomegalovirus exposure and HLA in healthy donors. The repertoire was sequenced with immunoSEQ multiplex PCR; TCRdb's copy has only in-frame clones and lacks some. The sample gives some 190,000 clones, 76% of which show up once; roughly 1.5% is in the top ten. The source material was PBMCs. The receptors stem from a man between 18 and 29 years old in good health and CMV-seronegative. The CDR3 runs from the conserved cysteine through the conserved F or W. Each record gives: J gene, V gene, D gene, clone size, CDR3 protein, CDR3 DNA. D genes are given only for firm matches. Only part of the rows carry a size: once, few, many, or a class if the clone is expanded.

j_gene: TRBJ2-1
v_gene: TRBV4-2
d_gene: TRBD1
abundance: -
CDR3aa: CASSQPPGQGVDNEQFF
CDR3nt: TGTGCCAGCAGCCAGCCCCCGGGACAGGGGGTAGACAATGAGCAGTTCTTC

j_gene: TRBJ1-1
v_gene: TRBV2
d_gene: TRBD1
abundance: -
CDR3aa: CASRGTGGAEAFF
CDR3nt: TGTGCCAGCAGAGGGACAGGGGGGGCTGAAGCTTTCTTT

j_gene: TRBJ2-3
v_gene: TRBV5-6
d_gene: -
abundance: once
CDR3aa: CASSFRLVPSTDTQYF
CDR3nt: TGTGCCAGCAGCTTTAGGCTAGTCCCTAGCACAGATACGCAGTATTTT

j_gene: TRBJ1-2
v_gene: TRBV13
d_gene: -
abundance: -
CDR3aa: CASSLGSYGYTF
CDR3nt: TGTGCCAGCAGCTTAGGTTCATATGGCTACACCTTC

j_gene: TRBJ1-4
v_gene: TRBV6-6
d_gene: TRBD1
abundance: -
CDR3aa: CASSRSGTGIEKLFF
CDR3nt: TGTGCCAGCAGTCGATCCGGGACAGGGATTGAAAAACTGTTTTTT

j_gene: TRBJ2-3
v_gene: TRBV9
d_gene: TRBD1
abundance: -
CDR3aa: CASSEGTVSTDTQYF
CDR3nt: TGTGCCAGCAGCGAGGGGACAGTTAGCACAGATACGCAGTATTTT

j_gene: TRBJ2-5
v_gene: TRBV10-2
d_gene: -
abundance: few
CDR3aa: CASSELRSVVPQTQYF
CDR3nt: TGCGCCAGCAGTGAGCTTAGATCGGTGGTCCCCCAGACCCAGTACTTC

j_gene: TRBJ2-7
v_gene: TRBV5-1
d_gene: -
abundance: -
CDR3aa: CASSLEEGGTYEQYF
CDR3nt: TGCGCCAGCAGCTTGGAAGAGGGGGGGACCTACGAGCAGTACTTC

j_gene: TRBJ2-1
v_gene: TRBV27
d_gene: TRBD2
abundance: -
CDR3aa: CASSLRGVTGISSYNEQFF
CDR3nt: TGTGCCAGCAGCCTGCGGGGGGTCACCGGGATCTCTTCTTACAATGAGCAGTTCTTC

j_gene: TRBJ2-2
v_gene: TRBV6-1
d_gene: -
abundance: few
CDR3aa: CASSVSGAGELFF
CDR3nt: TGTGCCAGCAGTGTGTCCGGTGCCGGGGAGCTGTTTTTT

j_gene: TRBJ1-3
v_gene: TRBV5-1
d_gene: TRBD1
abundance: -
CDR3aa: CASSSDRGGNTIYF
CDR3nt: TGCGCCAGCAGCTCGGACAGGGGAGGAAACACCATATATTTT

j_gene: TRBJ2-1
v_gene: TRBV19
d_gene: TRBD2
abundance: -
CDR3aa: CASSILAGGGSYNEQFF
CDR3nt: TGTGCCAGTAGTATACTAGCGGGAGGTGGGTCCTACAATGAGCAGTTCTTC

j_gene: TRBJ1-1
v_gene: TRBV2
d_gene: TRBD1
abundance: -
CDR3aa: CASSEDRLTTEAFF
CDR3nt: TGTGCCAGCAGTGAGGACAGGCTTACAACTGAAGCTTTCTTT

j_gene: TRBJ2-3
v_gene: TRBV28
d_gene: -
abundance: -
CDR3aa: CASSFGLVKADTQYF
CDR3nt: TGTGCCAGCAGTTTCGGCCTAGTCAAGGCAGATACGCAGTATTTT

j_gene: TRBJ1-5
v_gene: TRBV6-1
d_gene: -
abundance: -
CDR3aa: CASREGGNQPQHF
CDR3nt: TGTGCCAGCCGTGAGGGCGGCAATCAGCCCCAGCATTTT

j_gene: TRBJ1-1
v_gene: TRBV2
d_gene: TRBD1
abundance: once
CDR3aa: CASSFPRQGANTEAFF
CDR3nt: TGTGCCAGCAGCTTCCCTCGACAGGGGGCCAACACTGAAGCTTTCTTT

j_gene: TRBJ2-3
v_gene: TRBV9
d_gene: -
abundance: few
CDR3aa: CASSAGPERGTQYF
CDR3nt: TGTGCCAGCAGCGCGGGCCCCGAACGGGGTACGCAGTATTTT

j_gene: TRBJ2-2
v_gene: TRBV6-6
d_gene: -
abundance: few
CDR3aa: CASSYSIQGGVGELFF
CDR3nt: TGTGCCAGCAGTTACTCGATACAGGGGGGGGTCGGGGAGCTGTTTTTT

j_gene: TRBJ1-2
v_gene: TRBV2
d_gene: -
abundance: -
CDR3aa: CASSDEVRAYGYTF
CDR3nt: TGTGCCAGCAGTGATGAGGTCAGGGCCTATGGCTACACCTTC

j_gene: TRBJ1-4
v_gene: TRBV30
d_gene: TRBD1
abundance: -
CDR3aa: CAWSSGDRGGEKLFF
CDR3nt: TGTGCCTGGAGTTCGGGGGACAGGGGGGGTGAAAAACTGTTTTTT

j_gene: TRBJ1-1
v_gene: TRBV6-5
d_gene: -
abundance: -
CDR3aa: CASTPPGGGEAFF
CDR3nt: TGTGCCAGCACCCCCCCTGGGGGGGGTGAAGCTTTCTTT

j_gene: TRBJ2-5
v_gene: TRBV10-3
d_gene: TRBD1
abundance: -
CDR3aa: CAISETTGVGETQYF
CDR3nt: TGTGCCATCAGTGAGACCACAGGGGTCGGGGAGACCCAGTACTTC

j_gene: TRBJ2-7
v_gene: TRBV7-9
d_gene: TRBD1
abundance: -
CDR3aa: CASSLPGTGGIYEQYF
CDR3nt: TGTGCCAGCAGCTTACCTGGGACAGGGGGCATCTACGAGCAGTACTTC

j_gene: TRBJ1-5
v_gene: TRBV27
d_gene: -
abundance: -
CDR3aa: CASSLSTSGVNQPQHF
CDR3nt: TGTGCCAGCAGTTTATCGACTTCAGGGGTCAATCAGCCCCAGCATTTT

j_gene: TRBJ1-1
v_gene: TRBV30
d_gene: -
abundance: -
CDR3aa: CAWSGDGRNTEAFF
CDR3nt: TGTGCCTGGAGTGGAGACGGGAGGAACACTGAAGCTTTCTTT

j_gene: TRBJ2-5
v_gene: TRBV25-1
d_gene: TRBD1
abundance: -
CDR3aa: CATRDRLNQETQYF
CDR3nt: TGTGCCACTCGGGACAGGTTGAACCAAGAGACCCAGTACTTC

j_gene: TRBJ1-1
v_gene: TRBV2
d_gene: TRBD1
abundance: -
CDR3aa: CASSESGTGMSEAFF
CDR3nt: TGTGCCAGCAGTGAGAGCGGGACAGGGATGTCTGAAGCTTTCTTT

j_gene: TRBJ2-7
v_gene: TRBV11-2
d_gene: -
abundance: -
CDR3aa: CASSLPGGPFHEQYF
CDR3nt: TGTGCCAGCAGCTTACCCGGGGGTCCGTTCCACGAGCAGTACTTC

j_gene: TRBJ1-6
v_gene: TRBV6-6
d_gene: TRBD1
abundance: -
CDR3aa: CASSYLLGQGNSPLHF
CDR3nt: TGTGCCAGCAGTTATCTCCTAGGACAGGGGAATTCACCCCTCCACTTT

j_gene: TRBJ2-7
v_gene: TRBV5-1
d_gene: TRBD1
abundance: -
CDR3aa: CASSGTGVYEQYF
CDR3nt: TGCGCCAGCAGCGGGACAGGGGTCTACGAGCAGTACTTC

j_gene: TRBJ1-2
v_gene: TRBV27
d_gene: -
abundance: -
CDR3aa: CASSPSTVFYGYTF
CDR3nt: TGTGCCAGCAGTCCTTCGACAGTCTTCTATGGCTACACCTTC

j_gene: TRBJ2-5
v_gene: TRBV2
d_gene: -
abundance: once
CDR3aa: CASPVDVVGRETQYF
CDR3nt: TGTGCCAGCCCCGTGGACGTTGTGGGGCGAGAGACCCAGTACTTC

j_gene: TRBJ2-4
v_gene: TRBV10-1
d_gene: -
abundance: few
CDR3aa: CASSGHPGDIQYF
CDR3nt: TGCGCCAGCTCAGGGCACCCGGGGGACATTCAGTACTTC

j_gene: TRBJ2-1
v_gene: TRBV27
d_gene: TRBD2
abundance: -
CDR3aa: CASRRSGRDNEQFF
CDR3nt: TGTGCCAGCAGGAGAAGCGGGAGGGACAATGAGCAGTTCTTC

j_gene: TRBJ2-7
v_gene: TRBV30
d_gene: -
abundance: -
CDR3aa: CAWTQGTYEQYF
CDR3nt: TGTGCCTGGACCCAGGGCACCTACGAGCAGTACTTC

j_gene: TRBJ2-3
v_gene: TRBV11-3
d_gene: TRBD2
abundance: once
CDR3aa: CASSLGTSGNTDTQYF
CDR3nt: TGTGCCAGCAGCTTAGGGACTAGCGGGAACACAGATACGCAGTATTTT

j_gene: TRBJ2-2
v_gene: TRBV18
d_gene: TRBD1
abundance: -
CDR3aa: CASSLGQGALNTGELFF
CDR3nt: TGTGCCAGCTCTCTGGGACAGGGGGCCCTGAACACCGGGGAGCTGTTTTTT

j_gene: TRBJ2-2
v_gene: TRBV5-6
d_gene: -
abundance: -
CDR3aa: CASSFGRAGELFF
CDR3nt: TGTGCCAGCAGCTTCGGCAGGGCCGGGGAGCTGTTTTTT

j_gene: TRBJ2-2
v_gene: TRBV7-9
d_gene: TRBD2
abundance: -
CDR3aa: CASSLGGTTQMGTGELFF
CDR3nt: TGTGCCAGCAGCTTAGGGGGGACTACTCAAATGGGAACCGGGGAGCTGTTTTTT

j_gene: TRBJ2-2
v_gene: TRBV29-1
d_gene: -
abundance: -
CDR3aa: CSVAGHSSSLSGELFF
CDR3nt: TGCAGCGTTGCGGGACACAGTTCAAGCTTGTCCGGGGAGCTGTTTTTT

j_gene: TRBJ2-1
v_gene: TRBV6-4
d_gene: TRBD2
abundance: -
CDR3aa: CASSQREGIHEQFF
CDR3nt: TGTGCCAGCTCTCAGCGGGAGGGTATCCATGAGCAGTTCTTC

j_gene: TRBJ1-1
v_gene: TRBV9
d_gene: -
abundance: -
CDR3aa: CASSVAPGMNTEAFF
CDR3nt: TGTGCCAGCAGCGTAGCTCCGGGGATGAACACTGAAGCTTTCTTT

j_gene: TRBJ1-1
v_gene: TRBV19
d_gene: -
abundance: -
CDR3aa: CASNIVNTEAFF
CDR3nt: TGTGCCAGTAATATCGTCAACACTGAAGCTTTCTTT

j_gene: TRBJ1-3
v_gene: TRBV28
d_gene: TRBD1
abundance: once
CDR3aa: CASRSRGLSGNTIYF
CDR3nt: TGTGCCAGCAGATCCAGGGGGCTCTCTGGAAACACCATATATTTT

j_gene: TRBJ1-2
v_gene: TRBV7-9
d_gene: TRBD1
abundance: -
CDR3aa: CASSSLRQGHSGYTF
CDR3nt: TGTGCCAGCAGCTCACTTAGACAGGGACACAGTGGCTACACCTTC

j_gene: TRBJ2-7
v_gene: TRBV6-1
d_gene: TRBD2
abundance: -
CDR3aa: CASSERYGTNYEQYF
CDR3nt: TGTGCCAGCAGTGAGAGGTATGGGACTAACTACGAGCAGTACTTC

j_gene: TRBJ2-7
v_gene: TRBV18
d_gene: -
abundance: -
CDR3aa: CASSSSILAEEQYF
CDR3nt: TGTGCCAGCTCTTCGTCCATACTAGCTGAGGAGCAGTACTTC

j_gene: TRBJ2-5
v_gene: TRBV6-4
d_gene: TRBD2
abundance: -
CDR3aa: CATSDGPPAGERETQYF
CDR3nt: TGTGCCACCTCCGATGGGCCGCCGGCGGGAGAAAGGGAGACCCAGTACTTC

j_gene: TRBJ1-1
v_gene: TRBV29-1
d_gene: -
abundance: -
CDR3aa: CSFGHPNTEAFF
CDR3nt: TGCAGCTTTGGGCACCCGAACACTGAAGCTTTCTTT

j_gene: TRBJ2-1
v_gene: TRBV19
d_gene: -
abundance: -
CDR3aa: CASSILRGANEQFF
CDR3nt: TGTGCCAGTAGTATACTACGGGGGGCAAATGAGCAGTTCTTC

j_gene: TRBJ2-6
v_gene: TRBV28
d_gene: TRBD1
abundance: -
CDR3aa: CASSFPGQGLSGANVLTF
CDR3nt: TGTGCCAGCAGTTTTCCGGGACAGGGACTTTCTGGGGCCAACGTCCTGACTTTC

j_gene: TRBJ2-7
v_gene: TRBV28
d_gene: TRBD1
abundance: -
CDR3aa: CASSPVGTVSTYEQYF
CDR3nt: TGTGCCAGCAGTCCGGTGGGGACAGTTTCTACCTACGAGCAGTACTTC

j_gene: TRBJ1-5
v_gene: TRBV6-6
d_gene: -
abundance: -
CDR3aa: CASSSRTHYEDEPQHF
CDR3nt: TGTGCCAGCAGTTCGCGTACGCATTATGAAGATGAGCCCCAGCATTTT

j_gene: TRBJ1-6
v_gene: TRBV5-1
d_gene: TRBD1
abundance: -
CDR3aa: CASSRRDRDFHNSPLHF
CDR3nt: TGCGCCAGCAGCCGAAGGGACAGGGACTTTCATAATTCACCCCTCCACTTT